This is a list of T cell receptor beta chains from one sample in a study of Graves' ophthalmopathy and Graves' hyperthyroidism. TCRdb passed the multiplex PCR reads through MiXCR, listing each CDR3 protein once. The repertoire holds 660,000 or so distinct CDR3 sequences, with about 38% as singletons. The material sequenced was peripheral blood. The origin of the receptors is an adult man with Graves' ophthalmopathy. The CDR3 runs from the conserved cysteine through the conserved F or W.

>TRBV29-1|TRBJ2-2
CSGAGPNTGELFF
>TRBV7-2|TRBJ1-4
CASSFYRAVREKLFF
>TRBV9|TRBJ2-7
CASSGTGGGASYEQYF
>TRBV10-2|TRBJ2-5
CASSESDNQETQYF
>TRBV20-1|TRBJ1-1
CSARATEKNTEAFF
>TRBV7-6|TRBJ2-7
CASSPGTAGGEQYF
>TRBV4-3|TRBJ2-7
CASSHKTGTPGSYEQYF
>TRBV12-3/TRBV12-4|TRBJ2-3
CASSLGPITQYF
>TRBV7-9|TRBJ2-3
CASSTTSTDTQYF
>TRBV2|TRBJ1-5
CASSLSGTINQPQHF
>TRBV24-1|TRBJ1-5
CATSQGSQPQHF
>TRBV7-9|TRBJ1-6
CASSQDVSRKNSPLHF
>TRBV19|TRBJ1-3
CASSIRGRDTFSGNTIYF
>TRBV24-1|TRBJ2-2
CATGASNAGELFF
>TRBV9|TRBJ1-6
CASSVGDSSPLHF
>TRBV2|TRBJ1-4
CASAGGNEKLFF
>TRBV10-3|TRBJ1-5
CAISDDGGYQPQHF
>TRBV10-3|TRBJ1-5
CAISQPQHF
>TRBV7-8|TRBJ1-1
CASSLEAGTEAFF
>TRBV7-9|TRBJ1-2
CASTAGGLGGYTF
>TRBV19|TRBJ2-5
CASSIAGGRTQYF
>TRBV6-5|TRBJ2-7
CASSTTGLSYEQYF
>TRBV30|TRBJ1-3
CAWGIPDTIYF
>TRBV11-2|TRBJ2-2
CATGGANTGELFF
>TRBV2|TRBJ2-7
CASSALEPEQYF
>TRBV5-1|TRBJ1-1
CASSNSRTGATEAFF
>TRBV7-9|TRBJ2-7
CAGRTRMDEQYF
>TRBV12-3/TRBV12-4|TRBJ1-5
CASSPSGISNQPQHF
>TRBV29-1|TRBJ1-1
CSLLQENTEAFF
>TRBV20-1|TRBJ1-1
CSAPRPGNTEAFF
>TRBV11-2|TRBJ2-2
CASSPGGYTGELFF
>TRBV29-1|TRBJ2-6
CSVEDLQGTTGANVLTF
>TRBV19|TRBJ1-1
CASGGLRNTEAFF
>TRBV11-2|TRBJ1-1
CASSLVGLKDTEAFF
>TRBV11-2|TRBJ2-2
CASSPWDWRGTGELFF
>TRBV10-3|TRBJ2-5
CAIRRGLKETQYF
>TRBV12-3/TRBV12-4|TRBJ1-2
CASSMRTGGNYGYTF
>TRBV7-2|TRBJ1-2
CASTPVGYRHGYTF
>TRBV9|TRBJ2-5
CASSPYSGRAGQETQYF
>TRBV15|TRBJ1-2
CATSREWGVDGYTF
>TRBV25-1|TRBJ1-2
CARDINYGYTF
>TRBV7-2|TRBJ2-2
CASSLEGDTGELFF
>TRBV7-2|TRBJ1-2
CASSVAGAFYGYTF
>TRBV24-1|TRBJ2-5
CATSDVGLGGETQYF
>TRBV7-2|TRBJ2-1
CASSSRKLSYNEQFF
>TRBV6-6|TRBJ1-2
CASRFFDNHQNFNYGYTF
>TRBV10-3|TRBJ2-7
CASPGQGAHEQYF
>TRBV19|TRBJ1-1
CASSIIGNTEAFF
>TRBV29-1|TRBJ1-2
CSVDPGAEGYTF
>TRBV12-3/TRBV12-4|TRBJ2-7
CASSRRASGSYEQYF
>TRBV7-9|TRBJ2-5
CASSLLDRAGETQYF
>TRBV7-6|TRBJ1-2
CASNTGSGWDGYTF
>TRBV10-3|TRBJ1-6
CAITADRASPLHF
>TRBV29-1|TRBJ1-2
CSLTGVRGYTF
>TRBV25-1|TRBJ1-1
CASSESGAPAFF
>TRBV10-3|TRBJ1-1
CAISYSHGQRNTEAFF
>TRBV12-3/TRBV12-4|TRBJ2-7
CASRGTGVGSYEQYF
>TRBV25-1|TRBJ1-4
CASSARVSEKLFF
>TRBV19|TRBJ2-7
CASSLPGKTYEQHF
>TRBV5-4|TRBJ2-5
CASSTIPGTPVGTQYF